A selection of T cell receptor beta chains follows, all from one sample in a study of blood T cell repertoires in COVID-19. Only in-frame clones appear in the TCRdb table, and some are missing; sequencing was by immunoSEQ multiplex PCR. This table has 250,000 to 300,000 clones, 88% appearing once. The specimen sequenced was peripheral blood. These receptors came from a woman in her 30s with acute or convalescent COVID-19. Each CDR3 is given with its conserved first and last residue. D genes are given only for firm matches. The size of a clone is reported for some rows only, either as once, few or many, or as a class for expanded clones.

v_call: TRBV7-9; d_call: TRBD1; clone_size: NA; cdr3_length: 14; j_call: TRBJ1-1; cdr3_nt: TGTGCCAGCAGCTTCTCAGACAGGGGCACTGAAGCTTTCTTT; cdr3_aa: CASSFSDRGTEAFF
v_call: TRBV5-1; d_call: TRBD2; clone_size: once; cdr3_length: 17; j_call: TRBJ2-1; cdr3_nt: TGCGCCAGCAGCCTAGGGCTAGCGGCAATAAAGTACAATGAGCAGTTCTTC; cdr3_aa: CASSLGLAAIKYNEQFF
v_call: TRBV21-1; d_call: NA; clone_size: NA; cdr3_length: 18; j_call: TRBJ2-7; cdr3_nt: TGTGCCAGCAGCAAAGTATGGGATTGCAGGGGGAAGTCGGACGAGCAGTACTTC; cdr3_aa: CASSKVWDCRGKSDEQYF
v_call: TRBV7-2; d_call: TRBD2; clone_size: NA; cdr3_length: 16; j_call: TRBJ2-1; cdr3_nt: TGTGCCAGCAGCACCACTAGCGGAGGCTCCTACAATGAGCAGTTCTTC; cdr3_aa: CASSTTSGGSYNEQFF
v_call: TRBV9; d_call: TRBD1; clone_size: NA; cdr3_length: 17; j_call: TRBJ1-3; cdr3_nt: TGTGCCAGCAGCCCCCTGGGGACAGTCGGCTCTGGAAACACCATATATTTT; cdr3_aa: CASSPLGTVGSGNTIYF
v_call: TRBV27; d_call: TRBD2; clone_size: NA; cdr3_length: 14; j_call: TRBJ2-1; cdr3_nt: TGTGCCAGCGAGGGACTAGCGTCACACAATGAGCAGTTCTTC; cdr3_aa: CASEGLASHNEQFF
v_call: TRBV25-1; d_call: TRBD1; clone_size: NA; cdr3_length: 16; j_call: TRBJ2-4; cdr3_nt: TGTGCCAGCAGTGGCCGACAGGGGTGGGGGAAAAACATTCAGTACTTC; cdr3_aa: CASSGRQGWGKNIQYF
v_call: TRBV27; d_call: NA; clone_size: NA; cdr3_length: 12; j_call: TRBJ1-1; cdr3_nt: TGTGCCAGCAGCCACAGCAACACTGAAGCTTTCTTT; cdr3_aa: CASSHSNTEAFF
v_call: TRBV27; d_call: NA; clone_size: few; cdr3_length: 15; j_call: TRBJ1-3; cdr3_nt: TGTGCCAGCAGTTCAAGCACAGTCTCTGGAAACACCATATATTTT; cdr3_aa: CASSSSTVSGNTIYF
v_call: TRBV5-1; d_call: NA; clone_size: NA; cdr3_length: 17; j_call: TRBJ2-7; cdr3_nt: TGCGCCAGCAGCCCCATAGCTGGAGGGAATTTCGCCTACGAGCAGTACTTC; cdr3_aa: CASSPIAGGNFAYEQYF
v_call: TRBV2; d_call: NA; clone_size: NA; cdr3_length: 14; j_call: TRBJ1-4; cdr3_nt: TGTGCCAGCAGTGGCTGGAGGGAAGGAGGAAAACTGTTTTTT; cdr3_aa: CASSGWREGGKLFF
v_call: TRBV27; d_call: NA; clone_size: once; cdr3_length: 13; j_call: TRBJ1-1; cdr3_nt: TGTGCCAGCAGTTCTGTACATATCGCTGAAGCTTTCTTT; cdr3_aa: CASSSVHIAEAFF
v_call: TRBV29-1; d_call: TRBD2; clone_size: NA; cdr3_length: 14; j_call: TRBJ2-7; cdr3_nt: TGCAGCGTCGTTCGGACTAGCGGGAGCCCCGAGCAGTACTTC; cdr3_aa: CSVVRTSGSPEQYF
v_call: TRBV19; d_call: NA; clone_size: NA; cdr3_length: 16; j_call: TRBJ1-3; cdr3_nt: TGTGCCAGTAGTATTAACGGGGGGTCCTCTGGAAACACCATATATTTT; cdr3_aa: CASSINGGSSGNTIYF
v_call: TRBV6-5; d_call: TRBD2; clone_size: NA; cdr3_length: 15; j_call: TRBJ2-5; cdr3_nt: TGTGCCAGCAGTTACTCGGGACTAACCAAAGAGACCCAGTACTTC; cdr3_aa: CASSYSGLTKETQYF
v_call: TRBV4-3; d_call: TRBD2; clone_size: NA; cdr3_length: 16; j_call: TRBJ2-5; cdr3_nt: TGCGCCAGCAGCCAAGAAAGCAGCGGGAGACAAGAGACCCAGTACTTC; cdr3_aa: CASSQESSGRQETQYF
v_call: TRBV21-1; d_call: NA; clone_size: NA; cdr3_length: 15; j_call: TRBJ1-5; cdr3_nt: TGTGCCAGCAGCAGGAGGACAGCGGGGGGTCAGCCCCAGCATTTT; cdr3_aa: CASSRRTAGGQPQHF
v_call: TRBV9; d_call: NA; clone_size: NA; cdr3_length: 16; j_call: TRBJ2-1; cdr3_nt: TGTGCCAGCAGCCACAGGCCAGGGGTATCCTACAATGAGCAGTTCTTC; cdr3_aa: CASSHRPGVSYNEQFF
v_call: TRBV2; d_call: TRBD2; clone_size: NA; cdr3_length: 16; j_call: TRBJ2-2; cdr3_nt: TGTGCCAGCAGTGAATCGGTAGCGGGAGCTGGCGGGGAGCTGTTTTTT; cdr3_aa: CASSESVAGAGGELFF
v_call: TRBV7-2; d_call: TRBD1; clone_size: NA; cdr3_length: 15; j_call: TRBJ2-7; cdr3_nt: TGTGCCAGCAGAGCCTCCGGGACAGGGGGGCACGAGCAGTACTTC; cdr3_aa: CASRASGTGGHEQYF
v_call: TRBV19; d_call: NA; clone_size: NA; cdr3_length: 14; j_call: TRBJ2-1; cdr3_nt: TGTGCCAGTAGTACCCTCGGGGGCTACAATGAGCAGTTCTTC; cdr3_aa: CASSTLGGYNEQFF
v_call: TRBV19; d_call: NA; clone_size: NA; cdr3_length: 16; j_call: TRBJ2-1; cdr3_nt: TGTGCCAGTTCGGGCTTGGACGGGAGCTCCTACAATGAGCAGTTCTTC; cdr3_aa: CASSGLDGSSYNEQFF
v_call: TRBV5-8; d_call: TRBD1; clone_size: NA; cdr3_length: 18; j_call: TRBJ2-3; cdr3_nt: TGTGCCAGCAGCTTGCCGAACAGGGGGCGAGTTCCCACAGATACGCAGTATTTT; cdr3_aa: CASSLPNRGRVPTDTQYF
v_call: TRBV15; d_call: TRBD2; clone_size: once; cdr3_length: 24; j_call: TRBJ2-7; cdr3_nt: TGTGCCACCAGCAGAGACAAACTAGCGGGAGCCCTCTCCCCCTCGTACCCAACCATGGTGGCGCAGTACTTC; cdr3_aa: CATSRDKLAGALSPSYPTMVAQYF
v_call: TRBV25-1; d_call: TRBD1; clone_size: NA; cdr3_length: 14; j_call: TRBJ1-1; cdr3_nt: TGTGCCAGCAGGAGACAGGGGGCGAACACTGAAGCTTTCTTT; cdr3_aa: CASRRQGANTEAFF
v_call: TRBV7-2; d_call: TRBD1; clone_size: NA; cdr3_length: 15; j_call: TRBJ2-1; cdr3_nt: TGTGCCAGCAGTCGACAGGGAACGGGGTACAATGAGCAGTTCTTC; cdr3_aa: CASSRQGTGYNEQFF
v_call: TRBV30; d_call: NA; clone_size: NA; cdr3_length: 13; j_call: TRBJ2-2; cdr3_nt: TGTGCCTGGAGTACAGGGCTCACCGGGGAGCTGTTTTTT; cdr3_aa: CAWSTGLTGELFF
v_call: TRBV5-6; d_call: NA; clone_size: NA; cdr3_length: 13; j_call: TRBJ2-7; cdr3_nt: TGTGCCAGCAGCTTGGGCGGGGCTTGGGAGCAGTACTTC; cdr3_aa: CASSLGGAWEQYF
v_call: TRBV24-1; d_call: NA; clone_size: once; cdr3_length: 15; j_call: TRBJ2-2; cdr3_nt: TGTGCCACCAGTCGATTACCTCCAGACTCCGGGGAGCTGTTTTTT; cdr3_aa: CATSRLPPDSGELFF
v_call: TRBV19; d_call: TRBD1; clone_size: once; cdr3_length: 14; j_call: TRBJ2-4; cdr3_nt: TGTGCCAGTAGTATCAGGGGGCGGGTGGACATTCAGTACTTC; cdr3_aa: CASSIRGRVDIQYF
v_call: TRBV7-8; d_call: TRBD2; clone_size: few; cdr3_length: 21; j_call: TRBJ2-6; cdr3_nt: TGTGCCAGCACCCACCCGTTAGGGGCCCGAAAGCGGGAGTCTGGGGCCAACGTCCTGACTTTC; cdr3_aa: CASTHPLGARKRESGANVLTF
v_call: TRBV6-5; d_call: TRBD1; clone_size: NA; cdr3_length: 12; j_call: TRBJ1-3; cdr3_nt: TGTGCCAGCAGGGGACAGGCGAACACCATATATTTT; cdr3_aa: CASRGQANTIYF
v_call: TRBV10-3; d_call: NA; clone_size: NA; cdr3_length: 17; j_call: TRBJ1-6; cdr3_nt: TGTGCCATCAGTGCCCTCGCAACTTGGGGGGAGAATTCACCCCTCCACTTT; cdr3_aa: CAISALATWGENSPLHF
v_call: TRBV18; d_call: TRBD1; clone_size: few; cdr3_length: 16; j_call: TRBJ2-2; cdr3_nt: TGTGCCAGCTCACCAAGGCAGGGGGCAAGGACCGGGGAGCTGTTTTTT; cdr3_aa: CASSPRQGARTGELFF
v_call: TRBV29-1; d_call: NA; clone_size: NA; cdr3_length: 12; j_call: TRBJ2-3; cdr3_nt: TGCAGCGTTGCCCTTAGCACAGATACGCAGTATTTT; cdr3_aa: CSVALSTDTQYF
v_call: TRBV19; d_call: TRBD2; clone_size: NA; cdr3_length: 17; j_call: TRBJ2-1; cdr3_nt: TGTGCCAGTAGTATTTCTAGTGGGAGGGCCTCCTACAATGAGCAGTTCTTC; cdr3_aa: CASSISSGRASYNEQFF
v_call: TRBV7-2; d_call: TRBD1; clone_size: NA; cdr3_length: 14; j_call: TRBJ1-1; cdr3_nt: TGTGCCAGCAGCTTAGCCCACAGGGGCACTGAAGCTTTCTTT; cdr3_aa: CASSLAHRGTEAFF
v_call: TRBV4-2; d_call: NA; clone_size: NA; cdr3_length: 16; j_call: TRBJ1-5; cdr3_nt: TGTGCCAGCAGCCAAGAACAGGGCGACCTCAATCAGCCCCAGCATTTT; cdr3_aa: CASSQEQGDLNQPQHF
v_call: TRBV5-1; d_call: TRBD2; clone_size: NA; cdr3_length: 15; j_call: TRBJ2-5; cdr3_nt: TGCGCCAGCAGCCCGGCCGCGGGAGTAGGAGAGACCCAGTACTTC; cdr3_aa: CASSPAAGVGETQYF
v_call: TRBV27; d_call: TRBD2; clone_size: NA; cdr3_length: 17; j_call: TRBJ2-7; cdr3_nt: TGTGCCAGCAGTCCCTCCCGACTAGCGGGAGGGTCCTACGAGCAGTACTTC; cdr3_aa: CASSPSRLAGGSYEQYF
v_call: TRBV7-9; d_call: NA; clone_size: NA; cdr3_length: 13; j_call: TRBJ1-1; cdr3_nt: TGTGCCAGCAGAAAGACAGCGAACACTGAAGCTTTCTTT; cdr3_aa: CASRKTANTEAFF
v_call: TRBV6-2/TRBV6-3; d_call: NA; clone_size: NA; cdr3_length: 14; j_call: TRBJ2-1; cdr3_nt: TGTGCCAGCAGTTACTCCCGGTCGTACAATGAGCAGTTCTTC; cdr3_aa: CASSYSRSYNEQFF
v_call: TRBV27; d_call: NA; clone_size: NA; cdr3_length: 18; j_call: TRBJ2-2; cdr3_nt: TGTGCCAGCAGTTTGAGAGGCTGGCACGACCAGAACACCGGGGAGCTGTTTTTT; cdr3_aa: CASSLRGWHDQNTGELFF
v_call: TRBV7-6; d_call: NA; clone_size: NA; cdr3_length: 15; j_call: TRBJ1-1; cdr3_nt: TGTGCCAGCAGCTTAGGTGCAGGGGTTGTCACTGAAGCTTTCTTT; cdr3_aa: CASSLGAGVVTEAFF
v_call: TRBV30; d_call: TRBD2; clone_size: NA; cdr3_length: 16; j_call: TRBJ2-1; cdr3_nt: TGTGCCTGGATAGGAGTAGCGGGAAGGGGGTACAATGAGCAGTTCTTC; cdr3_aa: CAWIGVAGRGYNEQFF
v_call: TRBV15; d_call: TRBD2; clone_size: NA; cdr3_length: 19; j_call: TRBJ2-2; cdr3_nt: TGTGCCACCAGCAGAAATCCACTAGCGGGAGGGCCCTCTGCCGGGGAGCTGTTTTTT; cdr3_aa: CATSRNPLAGGPSAGELFF
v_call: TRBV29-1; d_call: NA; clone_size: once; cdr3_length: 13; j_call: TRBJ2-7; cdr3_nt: TGCAGCGTTGAAGATCGGGCCCTCGGGGGGCAGTACTTC; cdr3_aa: CSVEDRALGGQYF
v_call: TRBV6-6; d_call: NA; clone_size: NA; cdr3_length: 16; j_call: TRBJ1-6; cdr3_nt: TGTGCCAGCAGTTACTCGATCAGCTCCTATAATTCACCCCTCCACTTT; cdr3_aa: CASSYSISSYNSPLHF
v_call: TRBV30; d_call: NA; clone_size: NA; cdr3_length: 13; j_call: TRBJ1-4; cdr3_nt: TGTGCCTGGAGTCGGAGTGGGAATGAAAAACTGTTTTTT; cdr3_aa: CAWSRSGNEKLFF
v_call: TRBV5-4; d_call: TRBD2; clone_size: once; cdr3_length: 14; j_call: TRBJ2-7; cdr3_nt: TGTGCCAGCAGCTTGGGCCGCGGGAGCGGAGAGCAGTACTTC; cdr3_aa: CASSLGRGSGEQYF
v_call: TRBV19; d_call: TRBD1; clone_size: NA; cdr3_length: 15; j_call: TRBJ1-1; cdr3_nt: TGTGCCAGTAGTATAATTGCGACAGGGGACACTGAAGCTTTCTTT; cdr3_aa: CASSIIATGDTEAFF
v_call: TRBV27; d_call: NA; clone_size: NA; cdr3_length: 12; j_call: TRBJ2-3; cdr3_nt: TGTGCCAGCAGTCCAAACATAGATACGCAGTATTTT; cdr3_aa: CASSPNIDTQYF
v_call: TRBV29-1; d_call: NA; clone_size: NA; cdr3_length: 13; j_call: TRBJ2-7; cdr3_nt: TGCAGCGACATAGCGATTCCGGGTACCGAGCAGTACTTC; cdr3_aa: CSDIAIPGTEQYF
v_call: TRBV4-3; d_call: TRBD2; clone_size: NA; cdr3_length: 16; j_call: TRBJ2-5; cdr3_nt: TGCGCCAGCAGCCAAGATCTAGCGGGACCCAAGGAGACCCAGTACTTC; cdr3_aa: CASSQDLAGPKETQYF
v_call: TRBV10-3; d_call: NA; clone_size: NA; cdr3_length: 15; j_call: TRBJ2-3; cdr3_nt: TGTGCCATCAGTGACCCCCGAAAGGAGACAGATACGCAGTATTTT; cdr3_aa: CAISDPRKETDTQYF